These T cell receptor beta chains were read from a single sample in a study of blood T cell repertoires in COVID-19. Assay: immunoSEQ multiplex PCR; the TCRdb copy retains only in-frame clones and omits some. The sample has 100,000 to 150,000 clones, 70% to 90% seen once; the top ten hold 7.6%. The sample consisted of peripheral blood. The receptors were gathered from a man over 45 with acute or convalescent COVID-19. Each CDR3 is given with its conserved first and last residue. Fields, in order: D gene, clone size, J gene, V gene, CDR3 protein. A D gene is named only where the DNA matches it firmly. Clone size, where shown, is once, few, many, or a class for clones that have expanded.

>TRBD1|-|TRBJ1-2|TRBV5-1
CASSPGQGNYGYTF
>-|-|TRBJ2-3|TRBV11-2
CASSLFGGYEYTQYF
>-|-|TRBJ2-5|TRBV11-3
CASSLISETQYF
>-|-|TRBJ1-2|TRBV18
CASSPGGRDYTF
>-|-|TRBJ2-7|TRBV2
CASSAGQSEQYF
>TRBD1|-|TRBJ2-1|TRBV11-2
CASRKAGGPLEQFF
>-|-|TRBJ1-1|TRBV5-5
CASSLGTGTEAFF
>TRBD2|-|TRBJ2-3|TRBV4-1
CASSHPAGGVTDTQYF
>-|-|TRBJ1-5|TRBV7-9
CASSLGAGPNQPQHF
>-|-|TRBJ2-5|TRBV27
CASSAQGRGGKETQYF
>-|-|TRBJ2-1|TRBV9
CASSVDGGYNEQFF
>TRBD1|-|TRBJ2-2|TRBV30
CASDRVGTGELFF
>TRBD1|-|TRBJ1-1|TRBV6-1
CASSDPYRGDTEAFF
>TRBD1|-|TRBJ2-6|TRBV27
CASRTRDRGSGANVLTF
>-|-|TRBJ1-2|TRBV20-1
CSARREYGYTF
>-|-|TRBJ1-1|TRBV9
CASRYGVADTEAFF
>TRBD2|once|TRBJ2-1|TRBV11-2
CASSPRPLAGGYEQFF
>-|-|TRBJ1-2|TRBV21-1
CASSKPLTGYGYTF
>TRBD1|-|TRBJ1-5|TRBV11-2
CASSQQGNSNQPQHF